This is a list of T cell receptor beta chains from one sample in a study of blood T cell repertoires in COVID-19. TCRdb's table, derived via immunoSEQ multiplex PCR, lists solely in-frame clones and lacks some. This sample has some 260,000 clones; 80% to 90% occur once, and the top ten carry approximately 10%. The sequenced material came from peripheral blood. The receptors here all came from an older woman with COVID-19, enrolled during active disease. The CDR3 runs from the conserved cysteine through the conserved F or W. The D gene is left open where the match is weak. Only part of the rows carry a size: once, few, many, or a class if the clone is expanded.

d_call j_call v_call clone_size cdr3_nt cdr3_aa
NA TRBJ2-3 TRBV21-1 NA TGTGCCAGCAGCAAACGGACAGGGCGATTTCTCCCCACAGATACGCAGTATTTT CASSKRTGRFLPTDTQYF
NA TRBJ2-7 TRBV4-1 NA TGCGCCAGCAGCCAAGGCCAGGCCTCCTACGAGCAGTACTTC CASSQGQASYEQYF
NA TRBJ2-7 TRBV3-1/TRBV3-2 NA TGTGCCAGCAGCCACCTGACTCCGACGCACGAGCAGTACTTC CASSHLTPTHEQYF
NA TRBJ1-1 TRBV21-1 NA TGTGCCAGCAGCACACTGGAGACAGCGAACACTGAAGCTTTCTTT CASSTLETANTEAFF
TRBD2 TRBJ2-1 TRBV7-8 many TGTGCCAGCAGCCCGCTAGCGGGGAGGACCCCCTACAATGAGCAGTTCTTC CASSPLAGRTPYNEQFF
NA TRBJ2-7 TRBV6-8 NA TGTGCCAGCAGTTACTCGTACAAGAGGTACGAGCAGTACTTC CASSYSYKRYEQYF
TRBD1 TRBJ1-4 TRBV28 NA TGTGCCAGCAGGACAGGGGCTGCACTGTTTTTT CASRTGAALFF
NA TRBJ1-6 TRBV19 NA TGTGCCAGTAGTCCCCGACTCAATAATTCACCCCTCCACTTT CASSPRLNNSPLHF
NA TRBJ1-5 TRBV28 NA TGTGCCAGCACCAAACGGAGGGTTTCTACCAATCAGCCCCAGCATTTT CASTKRRVSTNQPQHF
TRBD1 TRBJ1-1 TRBV10-3 NA TGTGCCATCAGTTTAGGGACAGCCGTGAACACTGAAGCTTTCTTT CAISLGTAVNTEAFF
TRBD2 TRBJ2-1 TRBV7-6 once TGTGCCAGCAGCTTAAACTCAGCGGGACCACATGAGCAGTTCTTC CASSLNSAGPHEQFF
TRBD2 TRBJ2-1 TRBV5-1 few TGCGCCAGCAGCTTGGAGAGCGGGATAGTCGATGAGCAGTTCTTC CASSLESGIVDEQFF
NA TRBJ2-5 TRBV19 NA TGTGCCAGTAGTCCTGGGGGCCCGTCGAGGGAGACCCAGTACTTC CASSPGGPSRETQYF
NA TRBJ1-1 TRBV2 NA TGTGCCAGCAGGGTCAGTCCCTTCTTTAACACTGAAGCTTTCTTT CASRVSPFFNTEAFF
NA TRBJ1-2 TRBV3-1/TRBV3-2 few TGTGCCAGCAGCCAAGACAACAGGGTTCTATCTGGCTACACCTTC CASSQDNRVLSGYTF
TRBD1 TRBJ2-5 TRBV28 NA TGTGCCAGCAGTTCTGGACAGGGCATAGCACAAGAGACCCAGTACTTC CASSSGQGIAQETQYF
NA TRBJ1-2 TRBV30 once TGTGCCTGGAGTGGGGGGCACTATGGCTACACCTTC CAWSGGHYGYTF
NA TRBJ2-7 TRBV28 NA TGTGCCAGCAGCCCAGGGACAACCTACGAGCAGTACTTC CASSPGTTYEQYF
NA TRBJ2-7 TRBV6-5 NA TGTGCCAGCAGGACGGGGACATCGAACCCCTACGAGCAGTACTTC CASRTGTSNPYEQYF
NA TRBJ1-1 TRBV30 NA TGTGCCTGCATTGGACAGCCGAACACTGAAGCTTTCTTT CACIGQPNTEAFF
TRBD1 TRBJ2-2 TRBV5-1 NA TGCGCCAGCAGCTTGATGACAGGGGGCACCGGGGAGCTGTTTTTT CASSLMTGGTGELFF
NA TRBJ2-3 TRBV27 NA TGTGCCAGCAGTCCCGGGGCGGTGGGGGCGTACGCGCAGTATTTT CASSPGAVGAYAQYF